These 20 T cell receptor beta chains share one sample of origin, sequenced in a study of T cells in Graves' hyperthyroidism and ophthalmopathy. Amplification yielded TCR beta CDR3 regions, with RNA transcripts as the source. Using the HTBI primer set, a first-round RT-PCR was run on the TCR CDR3. TCRdb recomputed calls from the multiplex PCR reads with MiXCR, one row per CDR3 protein. In the table there are 700,000 to 850,000 distinct CDR3 sequences, 35% of which are singletons. The sequencing input was blood. The receptors come from a woman in her 40s with Graves' hyperthyroidism.

The rearrangement joins TRBV5-4 to TRBJ1-4; TRBD1 matches at 9 bases. The CDR3 runs to 15 residues. CDR1 and CDR2 (germline): SGHNT, YYREEE (reference sequence). After removal of 0 bases from V and 8 bases from J, the junction contained 5 bases not matched to a gene. CDR3 sequence reads: CASSLAGTGYEKLFF. The CDR3 DNA sequence: TGTGCCAGCAGCTTGGCCGGGACAGGGTACGAAAAACTGTTTTTT.

Many counts were recorded for this clonotype. The rearrangement links TRBV7-2 to TRBJ2-5; tentative D call: TRBD1 (6 bases). V lost 8 bases, J lost 2 bases, and 12 bases lay in between. Germline loops: CDR1 SGHTA, CDR2 FQGNSA. There are 13 residues in the CDR3. DNA for the CDR3: TGTGCCAGCCACTGGACAGCTCAAGAGACCCAGTACTTC. The encoded protein is CASHWTAQETQYF.

This chain links TRBV5-8 with TRBJ2-2, with D tentatively TRBD2 (5 bases). V lost 0 bases and J lost 2, with 11 bases in between. The germline gives CDR1 SGHTS, CDR2 YDEGEE. The CDR3 spans 16 residues. The CDR3 region is CASSLEGAGNTGELFF. For the CDR3, the DNA is TGTGCCAGCAGCTTGGAGGGTGCGGGCAACACCGGGGAGCTGTTTTTT.

Concerning this clonotype itself: A much larger clone lies a single base off, so this may be a read error. This chain joins TRBV10-3 and TRBJ2-7; the match to TRBD2 covers 11 bases. From germline, CDR1 is ENHRY and CDR2 SYGVKD. This CDR3 comprises 14 residues. The CDR3 protein is CANSEGLAGGPEYF. The CDR3 bases are TGTGCCAACAGTGAAGGGCTAGCGGGAGGTCCCGAGTACTTC.

There are many counts of this clonotype. The rearrangement uses TRBV7-9 and TRBJ2-5; TRBD2 matches 10 bases. After removal of 5 bases from V and 3 bases from J, the junction contained 6 bases not matched to a gene. The CDR3 has 15 amino acids. Germline V gene sequence: CDR1 SEHNR, CDR2 FQNEAQ (reference sequence). The CDR3 DNA reads as TGTGCCAGCAGCCCCCTAGGACTAGCGGAAGAGACCCAGTACTTC. This gives the protein CASSPLGLAEETQYF.

The genes are TRBV7-2 and TRBJ2-7; no definite D call. Germline V gene lookup returns CDR1 SGHTA and CDR2 FQGNSA. This CDR3 region has 13 residues. The ends were cut back, 6 bases at V and 4 bases at J, with 13 bases in the middle. CDR3 DNA: TGTGCCAGCAGTTTACATGTCCGATACGAGCAGTACTTC. It translates to CASSLHVRYEQYF.

The sample holds a few counts of this clonotype. This sequence joins TRBV13 and TRBJ1-1; D uncertain. The ends were cut back, 4 bases at V and 1 base at J, with 7 bases in the middle. This CDR3 region has 13 residues. Per the germline V gene, CDR1 is PRHDT and CDR2 is FYEKMQ (reference sequence). The CDR3 spells CASSSIENTEAFF. CDR3 sequence (DNA): TGTGCCAGCAGCTCCATAGAGAACACTGAAGCTTTCTTT.

There are many counts of this clonotype. The V call is TRBV20-1, the J call TRBJ1-4; a weak D match, TRBD1 (5 bases). The CDR3 has 11 residues. The V gene's germline CDR1 is DFQATT and CDR2 SNEGSKA (reference sequence). CDR3 sequence (DNA): TGCACGTTAAGGGGCTGGGAAAAACTGTTTTTT. Translated, it gives CTLRGWEKLFF.

This clonotype was found a few times. This chain joins TRBV28 and TRBJ1-4, with D unclear. The germline V gene has CDR1 MDHEN and CDR2 SYDVKM. Trimming left V 7 bases short and J 3 bases short, with 12 bases between. This CDR3 is built from 14 residues. The DNA of the CDR3 is TGTGCCAGCACCATGGACGTGTCTAATGAAAAACTGTTTTTT. Encoded protein: CASTMDVSNEKLFF.

The chain joins TRBV2 to TRBJ2-7; tentative D call: TRBD1 (6 bases). Germline loops: CDR1 SNHLY, CDR2 FYNNEI. The CDR3 spans 14 residues. V was clipped by 6 bases and J by 3 bases, with 15 bases between them. This CDR3 is CASRDSLLIYEQYF. Here the CDR3 DNA reads TGTGCCAGCAGGGACAGTTTGTTGATCTACGAGCAGTACTTC.

Worth noting for this clonotype: This may stem from a read error, because a much larger clone lies one nucleotide away. The conserved closing phenylalanine or tryptophan is absent in this CDR3, likely reflecting a read error. The chain is built from TRBV10-3 and TRBJ1-1; unclear D gene. The germline CDR1 and CDR2 sequences are ENHRY and SYGVKD. The CDR3 is 15 residues long. Trimming took 0 bases from V and 2 from J, leaving 10 bases between them. The DNA for the CDR3 is TGTGCCATCAGTGAGTCAGAAAGGCCTAACACTGAAGCTTTCCTT. It translates to CAISESERPNTEAFL.

This chain connects TRBV28 to TRBJ1-2, with D possibly matching TRBD1 (6 bases). The germline gives CDR1 MDHEN, CDR2 SYDVKM. The CDR3 is made up of 15 amino acids. V was pared by 3 bases and J by 2 bases, with 13 bases between. CDR3 sequence (DNA): TGTGCCAGCAGTTTGATCGGGACAAAGAACTATGGCTACACCTTC. As protein: CASSLIGTKNYGYTF.

At least ten counts were recorded for this clonotype. V gene TRBV7-2 combines with J gene TRBJ1-6, with D unresolved. V lost 1 base, J lost 9 bases, and 10 bases lay in between. Looked up from germline, CDR1 is SGHTA and CDR2 is FQGNSA. The CDR3 loop spans 14 amino acids. For the CDR3, the DNA is TGTGCCAGCAGCTTAGTAACATTGACTTCACCCCTCCACTTT. Residues: CASSLVTLTSPLHF.

The V call is TRBV5-8, the J call TRBJ1-1, with 8 bases fitting TRBD1. CDR1 is SGHTS and CDR2 is YDEGEE in the germline V gene. With V trimmed by 4 bases and J by 7 bases, 3 bases remained unmatched. This CDR3 region has 12 residues. DNA of the CDR3: TGTGCCAGCAGCCGGACAGGGAGTGAAGCTTTCTTT. This codes for CASSRTGSEAFF.

This chain uses TRBV5-6 with TRBJ2-5, with D perhaps being TRBD1 or TRBD2 (6 bases each). The germline V gene encodes CDR1 SGHDT and CDR2 YYEEEE. This CDR3 spans 14 amino acids. V shed 3 bases and J shed 7 bases, with 16 bases lying between them. CDR3 sequence: CASSWRDTGGTQYF. For the CDR3, the DNA is TGTGCCAGCAGCTGGCGGGACACCGGGGGGACCCAGTACTTC.

V usage is TRBV12-5 and J usage is TRBJ1-6, with 10 bases lining up with TRBD1. The CDR3 runs to 17 residues. The V and J ends lost 3 bases and 6 bases, in that order; junction bases with no gene match: 8. Germline assignment: CDR1 LGHNT and CDR2 FRNRAP. The chain's CDR3 is CASGFDRGLIGNSPLHF. The CDR3 DNA follows: TGTGCTAGTGGTTTCGACAGGGGGCTCATTGGTAATTCACCCCTCCACTTT.

The CDR3 nucleotides are TGTGCTAGTGATCCGGCCCGCGGTGGAAACACCATATATTTT. It is translated as CASDPARGGNTIYF. The chain joins TRBV12-5 to TRBJ1-3; D call uncertain. Between the trimmed V and J ends, which lost 7 bases and 3 bases, there was a span of 13 bases. The CDR3 runs 14 residues. Germline V CDR1 and CDR2: LGHNT, FRNRAP.

In its sample, this clonotype was seen a few times. V usage is TRBV7-2 and J usage is TRBJ1-1; D call uncertain. Germline CDR1 and CDR2: SGHTA and FQGNSA. Between the trimmed V and J ends, which lost 3 bases and 1 base, there was a span of 12 bases. The CDR3 totals 15 residues. The CDR3 DNA sequence: TGTGCCAGCAGCTTTCAGGAGCAGCCGAACACTGAAGCTTTCTTT. Encoded protein: CASSFQEQPNTEAFF.

This clonotype was counted between two and nine times. Relative to the germline gene, one junction end is altered; a read error may explain this. The rearrangement links TRBV10-2 to TRBJ1-2, with D possibly being TRBD1 (5 bases). Germline assignment: CDR1 WSHSY and CDR2 SAAADI. This CDR3 is 14 amino acids long. CDR3 bases: TGTGCCAGCAAAAACAGCCGGGACCCCTATGGCTACACCTTC. Translation gives CASKNSRDPYGYTF.

This clonotype has a handful of counts. The chain couples TRBV20-1 to TRBJ2-2; TRBD2 might be the D (5 bases). The CDR3 length is 14 residues. V gave up 3 bases and J gave up 1 base, with 9 bases separating them. Germline V CDR1 and CDR2: DFQATT, SNEGSKA (reference sequence). As DNA, the CDR3 is TGCAGTGCTAGCGGGATAGGGAACACCGGGGAGCTGTTTTTT. Its protein product is CSASGIGNTGELFF.